One T cell receptor beta chain is described in this entry. Enrolment of Seattle patients took place during active infection, and they were followed longitudinally. The source of the sample is a study of blood T cell repertoires in COVID-19. Overall study context: Specimens from acute and convalescent COVID-19 originated in the United States, Italy and Spain. The analysed material was cDNA or gDNA that came from T cells, B-cell-depleted T cells, or PBMCs.

Trimming took 10 bases from V and 0 from J, leaving 13 bases between them. This CDR3 region has 13 residues. The germline gives CDR1 LNHDA, CDR2 SQIVND (reference sequence). Source study methods: Quantification of nucleated cells was approximated via reference gene primer amplification. The method was immunoSEQ multiplex PCR; TCRdb's version includes in-frame clones alone and lacks a portion of them. The D gene and trimming were derived from the DNA, and the V and J assignments and clone size from that table. The sample contains about 360,000 clones, 75% to 90% of which appear only once. The origin of this receptor is a woman between 55 and 75 years old with COVID-19, enrolled during active disease. Sample: peripheral blood. This sequence joins TRBV19 and TRBJ2-7, with TRBD2 as a possible D gene (5 bases). CDR3: CATSTGSSYEQYF. Here the CDR3 DNA reads TGTGCCACCTCGACGGGGAGCTCCTACGAGCAGTACTTC.